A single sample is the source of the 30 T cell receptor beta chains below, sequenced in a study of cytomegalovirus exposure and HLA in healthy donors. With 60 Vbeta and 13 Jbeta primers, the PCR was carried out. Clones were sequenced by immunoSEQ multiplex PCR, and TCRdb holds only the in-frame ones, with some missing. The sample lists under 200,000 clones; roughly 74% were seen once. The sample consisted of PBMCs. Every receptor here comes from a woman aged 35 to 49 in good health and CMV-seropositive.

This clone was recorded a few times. CDR3 DNA sequence: TGTGCCAGCAGTGACGGGACTAGCCGGAACCAAGAGACCCAGTACTTC. The encoded protein is CASSDGTSRNQETQYF. V and J are TRBV2 and TRBJ2-5, with 9 nucleotides matching TRBD2. CDR3 length equals 16 residues. V was pared by 3 bases and J by 0 bases, with 5 bases of the junction left unmatched. Germline lookup yields CDR1 SNHLY and CDR2 FYNNEI.

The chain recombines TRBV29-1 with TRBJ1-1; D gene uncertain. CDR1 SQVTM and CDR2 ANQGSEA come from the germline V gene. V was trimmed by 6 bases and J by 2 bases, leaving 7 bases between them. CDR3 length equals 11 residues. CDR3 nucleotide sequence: TGCAGCGTCTCCACTAACACTGAAGCTTTCTTT. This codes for CSVSTNTEAFF. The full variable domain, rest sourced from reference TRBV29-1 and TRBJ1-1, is SAVISQKPSRDICQRGTSLTIQCQVDSQVTMMFWYRQQPGQSLTLIATANQGSEATYESGFVIDKFPISRPNLTFSTLTVSNMSPEDSSIYLCSVSTNTEAFFGQGTRLTVV.

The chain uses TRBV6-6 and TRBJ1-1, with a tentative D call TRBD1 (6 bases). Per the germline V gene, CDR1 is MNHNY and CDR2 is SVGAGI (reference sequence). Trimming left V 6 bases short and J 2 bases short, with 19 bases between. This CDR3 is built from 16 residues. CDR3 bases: TGTGCCAGCAGCACCGGACAGATAAGTAAAAACACTGAAGCTTTCTTT. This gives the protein CASSTGQISKNTEAFF.

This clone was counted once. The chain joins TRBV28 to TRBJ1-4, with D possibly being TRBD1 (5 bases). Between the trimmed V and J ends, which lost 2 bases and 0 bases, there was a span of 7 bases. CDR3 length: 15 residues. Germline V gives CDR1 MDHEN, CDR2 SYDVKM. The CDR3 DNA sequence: TGTGCCAGCAGTTTAGTCAGGGCAACTAATGAAAAACTGTTTTTT. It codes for CASSLVRATNEKLFF.

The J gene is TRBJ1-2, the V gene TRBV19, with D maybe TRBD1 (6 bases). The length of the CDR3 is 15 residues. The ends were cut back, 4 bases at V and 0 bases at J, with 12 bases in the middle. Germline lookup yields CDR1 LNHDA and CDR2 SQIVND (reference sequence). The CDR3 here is CASSTPRGANYGYTF. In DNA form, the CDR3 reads TGTGCCAGTAGTACTCCCAGGGGAGCTAACTATGGCTACACCTTC.

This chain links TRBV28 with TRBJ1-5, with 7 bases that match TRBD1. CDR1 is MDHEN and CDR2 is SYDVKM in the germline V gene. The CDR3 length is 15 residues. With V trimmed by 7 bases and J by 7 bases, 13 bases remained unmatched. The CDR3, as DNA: TGTGCCAGCACCTCGGAAGGGGGCCTATGGCAGCCCCAGCATTTT. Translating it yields CASTSEGGLWQPQHF.

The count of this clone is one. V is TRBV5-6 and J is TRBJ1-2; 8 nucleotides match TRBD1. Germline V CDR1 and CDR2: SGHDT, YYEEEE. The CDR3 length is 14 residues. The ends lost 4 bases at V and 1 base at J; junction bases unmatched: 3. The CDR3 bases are TGTGCCAGCAGCACAGGGGGGTTTAACTATGGCTACACCTTC. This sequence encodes CASSTGGFNYGYTF. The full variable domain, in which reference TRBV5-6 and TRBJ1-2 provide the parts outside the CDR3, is DAGVTQSPTHLIKTRGQQVTLRCSPKSGHDTVSWYQQALGQGPQFIFQYYEEEERQRGNFPDRFSGHQFPNYSSELNVNALLLGDSALYLCASSTGGFNYGYTFGSGTRLTVV.

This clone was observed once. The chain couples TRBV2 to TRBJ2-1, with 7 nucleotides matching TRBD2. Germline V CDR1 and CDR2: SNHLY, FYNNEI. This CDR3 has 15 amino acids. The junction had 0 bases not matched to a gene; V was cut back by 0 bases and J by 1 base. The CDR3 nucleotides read TGTGCCAGCAGTGAAGCCGGGAGGTCCTACAATGAGCAGTTCTTC. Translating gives CASSEAGRSYNEQFF.

In DNA form, the CDR3 reads TGTGCCAGCAGCTTAGGCGGGAGGGGCGATGAGCAGTTCTTC. It codes for CASSLGGRGDEQFF. The V and J genes are TRBV11-3 and TRBJ2-1; 9 nucleotides align to TRBD2. Trimming at V came to 1 base and at J to 8 bases, leaving 3 bases not matched to a gene. The CDR3 is 14 amino acids. The germline gives CDR1 SGHNT, CDR2 YENEEA.

CDR3 nucleotide sequence: TGTGCCAGCAGTGGGGGACTAGCGGGGGTTCAAGAGACCCAGTACTTC. Its translation is CASSGGLAGVQETQYF. This chain connects TRBV6-6 to TRBJ2-5; 14 bases are shared with TRBD2. CDR3 length equals 16 residues. The V gene end was trimmed by 5 bases and the J gene end by 2 bases; junction bases not matched to a gene: 4. Per the germline V gene, CDR1 is MNHNY and CDR2 is SVGAGI (reference sequence).

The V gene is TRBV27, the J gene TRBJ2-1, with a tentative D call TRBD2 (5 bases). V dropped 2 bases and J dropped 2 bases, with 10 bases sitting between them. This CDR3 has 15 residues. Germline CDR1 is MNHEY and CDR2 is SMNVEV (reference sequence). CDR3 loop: CASSLAGVTYNEQFF. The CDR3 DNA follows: TGTGCCAGCAGTTTAGCGGGCGTCACCTACAATGAGCAGTTCTTC.

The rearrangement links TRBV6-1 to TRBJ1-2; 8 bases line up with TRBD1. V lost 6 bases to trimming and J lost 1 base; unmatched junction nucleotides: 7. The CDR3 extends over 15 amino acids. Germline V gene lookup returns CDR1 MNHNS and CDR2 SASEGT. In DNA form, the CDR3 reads TGTGCCAGCAGACAGGGGGGGACAGGTAACTATGGCTACACCTTC. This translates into CASRQGGTGNYGYTF.

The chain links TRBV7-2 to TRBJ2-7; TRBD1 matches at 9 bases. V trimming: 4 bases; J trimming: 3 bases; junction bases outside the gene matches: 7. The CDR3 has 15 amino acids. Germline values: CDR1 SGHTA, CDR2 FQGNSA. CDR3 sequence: CASSSYDRGGYEQYF. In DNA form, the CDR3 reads TGTGCCAGCAGCTCGTATGACAGGGGGGGCTACGAGCAGTACTTC.

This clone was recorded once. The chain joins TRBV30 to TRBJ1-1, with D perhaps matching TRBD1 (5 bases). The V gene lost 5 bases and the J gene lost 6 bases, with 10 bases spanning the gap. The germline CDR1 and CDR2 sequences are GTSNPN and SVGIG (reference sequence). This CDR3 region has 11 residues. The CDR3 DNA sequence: TGTGCCTGGGGGCCGGGGGCTGAAGCTTTCTTT. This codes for CAWGPGAEAFF.

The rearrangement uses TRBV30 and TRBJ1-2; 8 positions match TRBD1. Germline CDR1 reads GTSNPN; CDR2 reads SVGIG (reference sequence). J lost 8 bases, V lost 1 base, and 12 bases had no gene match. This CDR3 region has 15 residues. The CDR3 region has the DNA TGTGCCTGGAGTGCAGGGCAGGGGGCTTCCCGCGGCTACACCTTC. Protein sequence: CAWSAGQGASRGYTF.

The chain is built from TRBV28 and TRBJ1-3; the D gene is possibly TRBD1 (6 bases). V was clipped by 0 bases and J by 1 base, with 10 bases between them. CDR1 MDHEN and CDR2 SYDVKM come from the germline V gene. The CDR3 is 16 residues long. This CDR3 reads CASSLWSQGSGNTIYF. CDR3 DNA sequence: TGTGCCAGCAGTTTATGGTCACAGGGTTCTGGAAACACCATATATTTT.

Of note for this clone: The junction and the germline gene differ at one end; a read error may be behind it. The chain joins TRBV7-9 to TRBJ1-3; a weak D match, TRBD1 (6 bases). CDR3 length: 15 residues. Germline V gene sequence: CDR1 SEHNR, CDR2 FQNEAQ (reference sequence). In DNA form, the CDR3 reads TGTTCCAGCAGCTCCTACAGGGACGGTGGAAACACCATATATTTT. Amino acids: CSSSSYRDGGNTIYF.

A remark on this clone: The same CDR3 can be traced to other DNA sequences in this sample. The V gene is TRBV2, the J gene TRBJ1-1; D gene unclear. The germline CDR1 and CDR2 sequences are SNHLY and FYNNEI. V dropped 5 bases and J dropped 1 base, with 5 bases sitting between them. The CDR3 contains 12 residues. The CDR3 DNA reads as TGTGCCAGCAGTAGACAGAACACTGAAGCTTTCTTT. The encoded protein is CASSRQNTEAFF.

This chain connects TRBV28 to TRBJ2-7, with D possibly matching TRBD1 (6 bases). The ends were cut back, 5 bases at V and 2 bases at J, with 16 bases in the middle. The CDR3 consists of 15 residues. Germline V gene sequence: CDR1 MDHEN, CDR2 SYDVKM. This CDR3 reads CASSKTGIRAYEQYF. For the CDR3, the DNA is TGTGCCAGCAGTAAAACAGGGATTCGTGCCTACGAGCAGTACTTC.

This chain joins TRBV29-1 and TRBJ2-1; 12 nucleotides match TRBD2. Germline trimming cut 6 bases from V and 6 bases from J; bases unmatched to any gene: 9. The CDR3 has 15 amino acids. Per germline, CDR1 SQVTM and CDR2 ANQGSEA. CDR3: CSVRGLAGIANEQFF. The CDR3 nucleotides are TGCAGCGTCCGCGGACTAGCGGGGATTGCCAATGAGCAGTTCTTC.

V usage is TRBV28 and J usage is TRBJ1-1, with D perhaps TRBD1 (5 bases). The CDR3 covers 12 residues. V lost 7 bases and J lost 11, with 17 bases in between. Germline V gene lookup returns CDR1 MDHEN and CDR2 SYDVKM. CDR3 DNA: TGTGCCAGCACCTCCGGGACTAAAGCTGCTTTCTTT. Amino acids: CASTSGTKAAFF.

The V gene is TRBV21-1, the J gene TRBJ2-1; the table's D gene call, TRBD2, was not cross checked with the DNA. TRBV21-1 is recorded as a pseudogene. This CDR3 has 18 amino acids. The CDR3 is CASSQLATHPRTYNEQFF. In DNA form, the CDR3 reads TGTGCCAGCAGCCAACTTGCGACTCACCCAAGAACTTACAATGAGCAGTTCTTC.

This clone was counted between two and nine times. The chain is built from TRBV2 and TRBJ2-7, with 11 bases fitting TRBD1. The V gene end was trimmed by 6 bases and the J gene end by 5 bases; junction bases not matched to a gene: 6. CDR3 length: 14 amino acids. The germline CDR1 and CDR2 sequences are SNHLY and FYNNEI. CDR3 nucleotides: TGTGCCAGCAGGCCGAGGACAGGGGGCCACGAGCAGTACTTC. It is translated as CASRPRTGGHEQYF.

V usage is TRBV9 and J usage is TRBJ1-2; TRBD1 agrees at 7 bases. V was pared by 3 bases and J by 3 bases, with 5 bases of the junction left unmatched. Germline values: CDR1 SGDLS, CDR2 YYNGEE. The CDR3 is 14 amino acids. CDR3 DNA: TGTGCCAGCAGCGAACAGGGGACGGACTATGGCTACACCTTC. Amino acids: CASSEQGTDYGYTF. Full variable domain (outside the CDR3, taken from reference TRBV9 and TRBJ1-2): DSGVTQTPKHLITATGQRVTLRCSPRSGDLSVYWYQQSLDQGLQFLIQYYNGEERAKGNILERFSAQQFPDLHSELNLSSLELGDSALYFCASSEQGTDYGYTFGSGTRLTVV.

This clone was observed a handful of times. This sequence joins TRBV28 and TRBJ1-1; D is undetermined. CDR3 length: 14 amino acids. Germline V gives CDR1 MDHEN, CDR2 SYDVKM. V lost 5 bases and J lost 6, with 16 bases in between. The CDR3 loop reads CASSLLTRAPEAFF. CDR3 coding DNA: TGTGCCAGCAGTCTTCTCACGCGGGCCCCTGAAGCTTTCTTT.

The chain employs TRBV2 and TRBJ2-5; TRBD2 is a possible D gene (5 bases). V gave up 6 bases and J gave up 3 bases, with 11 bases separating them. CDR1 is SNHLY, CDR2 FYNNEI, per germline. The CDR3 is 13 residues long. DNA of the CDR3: TGTGCCAGCAGGATTCGGGGTAAAGAGACCCAGTACTTC. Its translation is CASRIRGKETQYF.

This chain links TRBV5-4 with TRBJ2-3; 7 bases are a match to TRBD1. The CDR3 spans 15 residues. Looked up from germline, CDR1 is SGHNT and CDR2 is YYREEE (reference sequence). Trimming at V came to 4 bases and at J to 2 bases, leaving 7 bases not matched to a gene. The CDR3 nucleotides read TGTGCCAGCAGCCAACAGGGGTTGTCCACAGATACGCAGTATTTT. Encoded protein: CASSQQGLSTDTQYF.

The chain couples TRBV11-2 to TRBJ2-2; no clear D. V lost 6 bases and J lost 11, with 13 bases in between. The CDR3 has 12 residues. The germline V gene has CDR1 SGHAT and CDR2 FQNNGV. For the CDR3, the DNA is TGTGCCAGCAGAAGGAGTGCTGTTGAGCTGTTTTTT. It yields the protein CASRRSAVELFF.

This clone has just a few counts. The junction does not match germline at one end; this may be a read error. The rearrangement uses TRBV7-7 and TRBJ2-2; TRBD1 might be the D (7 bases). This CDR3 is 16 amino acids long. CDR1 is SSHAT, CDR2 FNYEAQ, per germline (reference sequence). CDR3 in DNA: TGTGCTAGCAGCCCCCGACAGGGAGGGAACACCGGGGAGCTGTTTTTT. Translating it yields CASSPRQGGNTGELFF.

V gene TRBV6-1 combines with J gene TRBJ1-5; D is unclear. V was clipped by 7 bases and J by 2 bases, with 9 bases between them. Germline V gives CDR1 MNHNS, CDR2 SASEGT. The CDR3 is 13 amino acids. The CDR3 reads CASTVGGNQPQHF. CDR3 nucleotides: TGTGCCAGCACAGTCGGGGGCAATCAGCCCCAGCATTTT.